A single sample gave rise to the 27 T cell receptor beta chains below, sequenced in a study of cytomegalovirus exposure and HLA in healthy donors. Primers included in the PCR were 60 Vbeta and 13 Jbeta primers. Clones were read by immunoSEQ multiplex PCR, and TCRdb kept only the in-frame ones, dropping some. This table holds roughly 170,000 clones, just over 75% found once. The sample consisted of PBMCs. The receptors here all came from a woman aged 30 to 39 in good health and CMV-seropositive.

The chain combines TRBV18 with TRBJ1-5; D not resolved. The CDR3 has 16 residues. From germline, CDR1 is KGHSH and CDR2 LQKENI. The germline V and J ends were trimmed by 3 bases and 5 bases, with 17 bases remaining between them. CDR3 in amino acids: CASSPSRVWSDQPQHF. The CDR3 nucleotides are TGTGCCAGCTCACCCTCCCGAGTATGGAGCGATCAGCCCCAGCATTTT.

Here the CDR3 DNA reads TGTGCCAGCAGCTTAGGACTAGCGGGACCCTACTACAATGAGCAGTTCTTC. This sequence encodes CASSLGLAGPYYNEQFF. The chain uses TRBV11-1 and TRBJ2-1; 11 bases align to TRBD2. Trimming took 1 base from V and 3 from J; bases not matched to a gene: 5. The CDR3 sequence is 17 residues long. The germline gives CDR1 SGHAT, CDR2 FQDESV (reference sequence). Based on the CDR3 plus reference TRBV11-1 and TRBJ2-1, the full variable domain is EAEVAQSPRYKITEKSQAVAFWCDPISGHATLYWYRQILGQGPELLVQFQDESVVDDSQLPKDRFSAERLKGVDSTLKIQPAELGDSAMYLCASSLGLAGPYYNEQFFGPGTRLTVL.

This clone appeared once. This chain links TRBV4-3 with TRBJ1-2; a weak D match, TRBD1 (5 bases). The CDR3 extends over 16 amino acids. The germline V gene has CDR1 LGHNA and CDR2 YSLEER. V gave up 3 bases and J gave up 6 bases, with 20 bases separating them. The chain's CDR3 is CASSHRLRVQSDGYTF. As DNA, the CDR3 is TGCGCCAGCAGCCACCGCCTCAGGGTGCAGTCGGATGGCTACACCTTC.

This chain connects TRBV5-1 to TRBJ2-1; TRBD2 aligns across 9 bases. The CDR3 is 15 amino acids. Losses at the gene ends were 4 bases for V and 4 bases for J; bases not matched to a gene: 6. CDR1 and CDR2 from the germline V gene are SGHRS and YFSETQ. The CDR3 DNA sequence: TGCGCCAGCAGCGTGGAGCTAGCGGGATACAATGAGCAGTTCTTC. Encoded protein: CASSVELAGYNEQFF.

CDR3 nucleotide sequence: TGTGCCATCAGTGTACAGACTAGCGGGAGAAGTGGGACCCAGTACTTC. Protein sequence: CAISVQTSGRSGTQYF. This chain uses TRBV10-3 with TRBJ2-5, with 12 bases identical to TRBD2. Germline trimming cut 4 bases from V and 7 bases from J; bases unmatched to any gene: 10. The CDR3 contains 16 residues. Germline lookup yields CDR1 ENHRY and CDR2 SYGVKD.

This chain connects TRBV28 to TRBJ2-4, with 7 nucleotides matching TRBD1. Germline V gene sequence: CDR1 MDHEN, CDR2 SYDVKM. J gave up 5 bases and V 6 bases, and 4 bases lay outside the gene matches. This CDR3 region has 13 residues. The CDR3: CASRQGKENIQYF. In DNA form, the CDR3 reads TGTGCCAGCAGACAGGGGAAAGAAAACATTCAGTACTTC.

This sequence joins TRBV6-1 and TRBJ2-1, with 11 positions matching TRBD1. CDR1 and CDR2 from the germline V gene are MNHNS and SASEGT. Trimming took 6 bases from V and 10 from J; bases not matched to a gene: 11. The length of the CDR3 is 15 residues. The chain's CDR3 is CASRRPGQGVEEQFF. The CDR3 region has the DNA TGTGCCAGCAGAAGACCGGGACAGGGGGTAGAAGAGCAGTTCTTC.

This clone came up a few times. This sequence joins TRBV2 and TRBJ2-1; 8 positions agree with TRBD2. The CDR3 runs 16 residues. The germline V gene has CDR1 SNHLY and CDR2 FYNNEI. J was trimmed by 3 bases and V by 8 bases; bases with no gene match: 12. The CDR3 spells CASYQSGRAVYNEQFF. The CDR3 bases are TGTGCCAGCTACCAATCCGGGAGGGCCGTCTACAATGAGCAGTTCTTC.

The rearrangement joins TRBV29-1 to TRBJ2-1; a possible D gene is TRBD1 (6 bases). V lost 7 bases, J lost 7 bases, and 11 bases lay in between. This CDR3 is built from 11 residues. From germline, CDR1 is SQVTM and CDR2 ANQGSEA. The CDR3 region is CSAVGANEQFF. The CDR3 nucleotides read TGCAGCGCGGTGGGGGCGAATGAGCAGTTCTTC.

The chain joins TRBV29-1 to TRBJ1-2; tentative D call: TRBD1 (6 bases). The CDR3 has 11 amino acids. Germline V gives CDR1 SQVTM, CDR2 ANQGSEA. Trimming cost V 7 bases and J 5 bases, with 11 bases left between them. The CDR3: CSGGQGYGYTF. CDR3 in DNA: TGCAGCGGAGGGCAGGGGTATGGCTACACCTTC.

The chain joins TRBV30 to TRBJ1-5; D is undetermined. Trimming cost V 0 bases and J 4 bases, with 4 bases left between them. Germline V CDR1 and CDR2: GTSNPN, SVGIG (reference sequence). This CDR3 is built from 12 residues. The CDR3 DNA reads TGTGCCTGGAGTGTGCGAAATCAGCCCCAGCATTTT. This encodes CAWSVRNQPQHF.

This chain uses TRBV11-2 with TRBJ2-3, with TRBD2 matching 7 bases. Germline-derived CDR1 and CDR2 are SGHAT and FQNNGV. CDR3 length: 16 residues. The V and J ends lost 5 bases and 1 base, in that order; junction bases with no gene match: 9. The CDR3 protein is CASSLGGLVRTDTQYF. The DNA for the CDR3 is TGTGCCAGCAGCCTAGGAGGACTAGTCCGCACAGATACGCAGTATTTT.

The V call is TRBV7-9, the J call TRBJ2-7, with TRBD2 matching over 8 bases. The CDR3 spans 13 residues. CDR1 is SEHNR and CDR2 is FQNEAQ in the germline V gene (reference sequence). The trim removed 3 bases at V and 5 bases at J, leaving 3 bases unmatched. The DNA of the CDR3 is TGTGCCAGCAGCTTTGGACTAGCAAACGAGCAGTACTTC. Translating it yields CASSFGLANEQYF.

In this sample, this clone turned up once. V usage is TRBV6-6 and J usage is TRBJ2-2; perhaps TRBD1 as D (6 bases). The V gene's germline CDR1 is MNHNY and CDR2 SVGAGI (reference sequence). This CDR3 has 14 amino acids. The V end lost 2 bases, the J end lost 5 bases, and 9 bases lay between the germline ends. CDR3 region: CASSYDRTTGELFF. Here the CDR3 DNA reads TGTGCCAGCAGTTACGACAGGACTACCGGGGAGCTGTTTTTT.

The chain carries TRBV28 and TRBJ2-2; 7 bases match TRBD2. Trimming took 5 bases from V and 5 from J; bases not matched to a gene: 5. The germline gives CDR1 MDHEN, CDR2 SYDVKM. The CDR3 consists of 14 residues. The DNA for the CDR3 is TGTGCCAGCAGTCAGGACGGGAGGACCGGGGAGCTGTTTTTT. Translated, it gives CASSQDGRTGELFF.

This clone was observed once. The chain couples TRBV5-4 to TRBJ2-5; perhaps TRBD2 as D (6 bases). Deletions cut 4 bases from V and 5 bases from J, with 18 bases between. The CDR3 spans 15 residues. Per germline, CDR1 SGHNT and CDR2 YYREEE (reference sequence). CDR3 DNA: TGTGCCAGCAGCAACGGGAGCAAGGAGGGGGAGACCCAGTACTTC. This codes for CASSNGSKEGETQYF.

The rearrangement uses TRBV14 and TRBJ2-1; TRBD2 might be the D (6 bases). The CDR3 runs 14 residues. The V end lost 10 bases, the J end lost 0 bases, and 13 bases lay between the germline ends. Germline V gives CDR1 SGHDN, CDR2 FVKESK. Written as DNA, the CDR3 is TGTGCCAACCGACTAGTGCGCTCCTACAATGAGCAGTTCTTC. This sequence encodes CANRLVRSYNEQFF.

This chain joins TRBV4-1 and TRBJ2-7; 10 bases agree with TRBD2. The ends lost 3 bases at V and 1 base at J; junction bases unmatched: 6. Germline values: CDR1 MGHRA, CDR2 YSYEKL. The CDR3 extends over 16 amino acids. In DNA, the CDR3 is TGCGCCAGCAGCCAGACAGGACTAGCGGCTTCCTACGAGCAGTACTTC. It specifies CASSQTGLAASYEQYF.

The V gene is TRBV30, the J gene TRBJ1-5; 8 nucleotides line up with TRBD1. Germline lookup yields CDR1 GTSNPN and CDR2 SVGIG (reference sequence). The J segment lost 3 bases and the V segment lost 2 bases, leaving 6 bases of the junction unmatched. The CDR3 spans 15 residues. The CDR3 spells CAWSRQGSFNQPQHF. CDR3 sequence (DNA): TGTGCCTGGAGTCGACAGGGGTCTTTCAATCAGCCCCAGCATTTT.

The rearrangement uses TRBV6-1 and TRBJ2-2, with D hard to call. The ends were cut back, 3 bases at V and 4 bases at J, with 9 bases in the middle. The CDR3 consists of 14 residues. CDR1 MNHNS and CDR2 SASEGT come from the germline V gene. This CDR3 is CASSDFWATGELFF. The CDR3 region has the DNA TGTGCCAGCAGTGATTTCTGGGCCACCGGGGAGCTGTTTTTT.

The chain recombines TRBV5-5 with TRBJ2-7; a weak D match, TRBD2 (5 bases). Trimming removed 4 bases from V and 2 bases from J, with 16 bases in between. Looked up from germline, CDR1 is SGHKS and CDR2 is YYEKEE (reference sequence). CDR3 length equals 15 residues. The CDR3 sequence is CASSLRAGLTYEQYF. CDR3 DNA: TGTGCCAGCAGCCTCCGGGCAGGACTTACCTACGAGCAGTACTTC.

V usage is TRBV19 and J usage is TRBJ1-2; 9 nucleotides agree with TRBD1. J was trimmed by 4 bases and V by 5 bases; bases with no gene match: 5. CDR1 and CDR2 from the germline V gene are LNHDA and SQIVND (reference sequence). CDR3 size: 14 residues. The CDR3 reads CASSFQDRGYGYTF. The CDR3 nucleotides are TGTGCCAGTAGTTTCCAGGACAGGGGCTATGGCTACACCTTC. The full variable domain, with the rest looked up from reference TRBV19 and TRBJ1-2, is DGGITQSPKYLFRKEGQNVTLSCEQNLNHDAMYWYRQDPGQGLRLIYYSQIVNDFQKGDIAEGYSVSREKKESFPLTVTSAQKNPTAFYLCASSFQDRGYGYTFGSGTRLTVV.

This rearrangement joins TRBV6-1 to TRBJ2-5; 11 nucleotides line up with TRBD2. The V gene end was trimmed by 1 base and the J gene end by 5 bases; junction bases not matched to a gene: 12. The V gene's germline CDR1 is MNHNS and CDR2 SASEGT. The CDR3 runs 18 residues. CDR3 coding DNA: TGTGCCAGCAGTGAAGAAATAGCGGGAGGGCCTTTATTGGAGACCCAGTACTTC. This codes for CASSEEIAGGPLLETQYF.

This sequence joins TRBV7-8 and TRBJ2-2, with a weak D call TRBD2 (5 bases). V was trimmed by 1 base and J by 9 bases, leaving 18 bases between them. The length of the CDR3 is 16 residues. Per the germline V gene, CDR1 is SGHVS and CDR2 is FQNEAQ. The CDR3 region is CASSLGRGGPARELFF. The CDR3 nucleotides are TGTGCCAGCAGCTTAGGCCGCGGCGGGCCCGCCAGGGAGCTGTTTTTT. Complete variable domain (other parts from reference TRBV7-8 and TRBJ2-2): GAGVSQSPRYKVAKRGQDVALRCDPISGHVSLFWYQQALGQGPEFLTYFQNEAQLDKSGLPSDRFFAERPEGSVSTLKIQRTQQEDSAVYLCASSLGRGGPARELFFGEGSRLTVL.

This clone was counted only a few times. The chain employs TRBV2 and TRBJ1-4, with D uncertain. The CDR3 has 15 amino acids. The germline CDR1 and CDR2 sequences are SNHLY and FYNNEI. With 6 bases removed from V and 7 bases from J, the gap between germline ends came to 18 bases. CDR3 residues: CASRAGRGVGEKLFF. The DNA of the CDR3 is TGTGCCAGCAGGGCTGGCCGGGGAGTAGGTGAAAAACTGTTTTTT.

This chain links TRBV27 with TRBJ1-1; 7 bases agree with TRBD1. This CDR3 region has 16 residues. The ends lost 4 bases at V and 4 bases at J; junction bases unmatched: 12. Germline CDR1 and CDR2: MNHEY and SMNVEV (reference sequence). Here the CDR3 DNA reads TGTGCCAGCAGTTGGACAGGTGGTGTGGTTAGCACTGAAGCTTTCTTT. It codes for CASSWTGGVVSTEAFF.

J is TRBJ1-2 and V is TRBV19; weak D call: TRBD1 (5 bases). The V gene's germline CDR1 is LNHDA and CDR2 SQIVND (reference sequence). Deletions cut 5 bases from V and 4 bases from J, with 11 bases between. There are 13 residues in the CDR3. CDR3 sequence reads: CASSPGISYGYTF. CDR3 sequence (DNA): TGTGCCAGTAGTCCAGGGATCAGCTATGGCTACACCTTC.